The 26 T cell receptor beta chains below were found in one sample sequenced in a study of blood T cell dynamics during melanoma immunotherapy. Sequencing was performed with immunoSEQ multiplex PCR; in TCRdb, only in-frame clones are kept and a portion is missing. The table has about 7,600 clones, more than 80% seen once. Time point noted: week 3, after first cycle of checkpoint inhibitor. Source: blood, taken from a patient treated with checkpoint blockade. All receptors derive from a human donor with melanoma.

The rearrangement uses TRBV27 and TRBJ1-6; 9 bases map to TRBD1. V trimming: 6 bases; J trimming: 8 bases; junction bases outside the gene matches: 8. Germline CDR1 MNHEY, CDR2 SMNVEV (reference sequence). The CDR3 has 15 amino acids. CDR3 nucleotides: TGTGCCAGCAGGACCGGGGACAGGGCCCATTCACCCCTCCACTTT. It yields the protein CASRTGDRAHSPLHF.

The chain couples TRBV5-6 to TRBJ2-7; 8 bases map to TRBD2. The germline gives CDR1 SGHDT, CDR2 YYEEEE. The CDR3 has 14 residues. V was clipped by 2 bases and J by 2 bases; unmatched bases: 3. CDR3 DNA: TGTGCCAGCAGCTTTCCGGGACTAGCCTACGAGCAGTACTTC. It codes for CASSFPGLAYEQYF.

The chain uses TRBV18 and TRBJ1-6; 9 bases are a match to TRBD1. The CDR3 extends over 15 amino acids. The V gene end was trimmed by 5 bases and the J gene end by 5 bases; junction bases not matched to a gene: 4. Germline V gives CDR1 KGHSH, CDR2 LQKENI. DNA for the CDR3: TGTGCCAGCTCAGGACAGGGGATGGATAATTCACCCCTCCACTTT. Protein sequence: CASSGQGMDNSPLHF.

This sequence joins TRBV2 and TRBJ1-2; D gene unclear. Trimming pared 3 bases from V and 6 bases from J, leaving 14 bases between. There are 14 residues in the CDR3. The germline CDR1 and CDR2 sequences are SNHLY and FYNNEI. The CDR3 DNA reads as TGTGCCAGCAGTGAGATCTTGGCAGGCAATGGCTACACCTTC. It translates to CASSEILAGNGYTF. Drawing the rest from reference TRBV2 and TRBJ1-2, the complete variable domain is EPEVTQTPSHQVTQMGQEVILRCVPISNHLYFYWYRQILGQKVEFLVSFYNNEISEKSEIFDDQFSVERPDGSNFTLKIRSTKLEDSAMYFCASSEILAGNGYTFGSGTRLTVV.

The rearrangement joins TRBV5-1 to TRBJ2-1, with 13 positions matching TRBD2. The V gene end was trimmed by 3 bases and the J gene end by 7 bases; junction bases not matched to a gene: 10. The CDR3 extends over 17 amino acids. Germline V lookup: CDR1 SGHRS, CDR2 YFSETQ. The CDR3 region is CASSSQSPGLAGNEQFF. The CDR3 DNA follows: TGCGCCAGCAGCTCGCAGAGCCCGGGACTAGCGGGAAATGAGCAGTTCTTC.

CDR3 nucleotides: TGTGCCAGCAATTCGGGTCTAAACTACGAGCAGTACTTC. Amino acids: CASNSGLNYEQYF. The rearrangement uses TRBV28 and TRBJ2-7; D remains ambiguous. This CDR3 is 13 amino acids long. With 7 bases removed from V and 3 bases from J, the gap between germline ends came to 13 bases. Germline V CDR1 and CDR2: MDHEN, SYDVKM.

The J gene is TRBJ2-7, the V gene TRBV5-3; D might be TRBD1 (5 bases). TRBV5-3 is marked as an open reading frame, function uncertain. The CDR3 consists of 16 residues. Trimming took off 0 bases at V and 5 bases at J, with 18 bases between the two ends. CDR3: CARSLASRGARDEQYF. As DNA, the CDR3 is TGTGCCAGAAGCTTGGCCAGTAGGGGTGCGAGAGACGAGCAGTACTTC.

The chain is built from TRBV5-5 and TRBJ2-7; TRBD2 aligns across 9 bases. Germline CDR1 and CDR2: SGHKS and YYEKEE (reference sequence). The CDR3 length is 14 residues. V dropped 0 bases and J dropped 6; count of bases not matched to a gene: 4. This chain's CDR3 is CASSLGLAGLEQYF. CDR3 bases: TGTGCCAGCAGCTTGGGTCTAGCGGGGCTCGAGCAGTACTTC.

The CDR3 sequence: CASSARDRGNTEAFF. The CDR3, as DNA: TGTGCCAGCAGCGCCCGGGACAGGGGGAACACTGAAGCTTTCTTT. The genes are TRBV9 and TRBJ1-1, with 10 bases fitting TRBD1. Germline assignment: CDR1 SGDLS and CDR2 YYNGEE. The V gene end was trimmed by 3 bases and the J gene end by 1 base; junction bases not matched to a gene: 3. The CDR3 contains 15 residues.

This chain links TRBV7-8 with TRBJ2-7; 10 nucleotides line up with TRBD2. The germline V gene encodes CDR1 SGHVS and CDR2 FQNEAQ. This CDR3 region has 13 residues. Unmatched junction bases numbered 6, after V lost 5 bases and J lost 8 bases. The CDR3 protein is CASSLRTSGQQYF. Written as DNA, the CDR3 is TGTGCCAGCAGCCTCCGGACTAGCGGACAGCAGTACTTC.

Turning to this clone: The germline gene is not matched at one end of the junction; a read error may be the cause. The chain is built from TRBV5-4 and TRBJ2-1; 11 nucleotides align to TRBD2. CDR3 length: 17 amino acids. Germline CDR1 is SGHNT and CDR2 is YYREEE (reference sequence). CDR3 protein: CASSLAGTSGYYNEQFF. For the CDR3, the DNA is TGTGCCAGCAGTTTGGCGGGGACTAGCGGATATTACAATGAGCAGTTCTTC.

The chain links TRBV7-2 to TRBJ2-7; TRBD1 matches at 11 bases. V was pared by 5 bases and J by 4 bases, with 7 bases of the junction left unmatched. This CDR3 has 15 amino acids. Germline CDR1 SGHTA, CDR2 FQGNSA. CDR3 protein: CASSPTGTGGYEQYF. In nucleotides, the CDR3 is TGTGCCAGCAGCCCTACCGGGACAGGGGGGTACGAGCAGTACTTC.

V and J are TRBV6-1 and TRBJ1-5, with 11 bases fitting TRBD1. V trimming: 4 bases; J trimming: 5 bases; junction bases outside the gene matches: 7. The CDR3 has 16 amino acids. Germline values: CDR1 MNHNS, CDR2 SASEGT. The CDR3 DNA follows: TGTGCCAGCAGTGCCCGGGACAGGGGGTCCCATCAGCCCCAGCATTTT. Residues: CASSARDRGSHQPQHF.

This clone was seen once. The V and J genes are TRBV5-1 and TRBJ2-1; D unresolved. From germline, CDR1 is SGHRS and CDR2 YFSETQ. V lost 1 base and J 0 bases, leaving 11 bases between the germline ends. This CDR3 has 16 residues. The CDR3 DNA sequence: TGCGCCAGCAGCTTGAGGCAGTCGAGCTCCTACAATGAGCAGTTCTTC. It specifies CASSLRQSSSYNEQFF. Supplemented by reference TRBV5-1 and TRBJ2-1, the full variable domain reads KAGVTQTPRYLIKTRGQQVTLSCSPISGHRSVSWYQQTPGQGLQFLFEYFSETQRNKGNFPGRFSGRQFSNSRSEMNVSTLELGDSALYLCASSLRQSSSYNEQFFGPGTRLTVL.

The chain joins TRBV5-1 to TRBJ1-2, with TRBD1 matching 8 bases. CDR1 and CDR2 (germline): SGHRS, YFSETQ. The length of the CDR3 is 14 residues. Trimming cost V 4 bases and J 2 bases; bases outside gene matches: 4. The chain's CDR3 is CASSRTGQNYGYTF. As DNA, the CDR3 is TGCGCCAGCAGCCGGACAGGGCAGAACTATGGCTACACCTTC.

The chain uses TRBV27 and TRBJ2-7; 7 bases are a match to TRBD1. Germline V gene lookup returns CDR1 MNHEY and CDR2 SMNVEV (reference sequence). This CDR3 spans 14 amino acids. Germline trimming cut 5 bases from V and 2 bases from J; bases unmatched to any gene: 6. CDR3: CASSPRDRAYEQYF. In DNA form, the CDR3 reads TGTGCCAGCAGTCCTCGGGACAGAGCCTACGAGCAGTACTTC.

The CDR3 loop is CASSARKAPSNYEQYF. In DNA form, the CDR3 reads TGTGCCAGCAGCGCGAGGAAGGCCCCATCCAACTACGAGCAGTACTTC. This rearrangement joins TRBV5-4 to TRBJ2-7, with D uncertain. The CDR3 length is 16 residues. Trimming took off 4 bases at V and 3 bases at J, with 20 bases between the two ends. The germline V gene encodes CDR1 SGHNT and CDR2 YYREEE (reference sequence).

The rearrangement uses TRBV2 and TRBJ1-1; D ambiguous. The ends were cut back, 8 bases at V and 1 base at J, with 8 bases in the middle. Germline V gene data show CDR1 as SNHLY and CDR2 as FYNNEI. The CDR3 runs to 12 residues. CDR3 coding DNA: TGTGCCAGCTCACCCTCGAACACTGAAGCTTTCTTT. Encoded protein: CASSPSNTEAFF.

The rearrangement uses TRBV27 and TRBJ2-7, with unresolved D. With 7 bases removed from V and 1 base from J, the gap between germline ends came to 11 bases. Germline V gene data show CDR1 as MNHEY and CDR2 as SMNVEV (reference sequence). The CDR3 runs to 13 residues. CDR3 in amino acids: CASKSQYSYEQYF. In nucleotides, the CDR3 is TGTGCCAGCAAGTCCCAGTATTCCTACGAGCAGTACTTC.

The V gene is TRBV4-1, the J gene TRBJ2-7; 7 bases map to TRBD2. Trimming took 2 bases from V and 3 from J; bases not matched to a gene: 10. The CDR3 length is 16 residues. Germline lookup yields CDR1 MGHRA and CDR2 YSYEKL. The CDR3 region has the DNA TGCGCCAGCAGCCAACTCCCGACAGCGGGGAACTACGAGCAGTACTTC. Protein: CASSQLPTAGNYEQYF.

The count of this clone is one. V is TRBV5-1 and J is TRBJ2-7; 9 nucleotides line up with TRBD1. Trimming cost V 0 bases and J 2 bases; bases outside gene matches: 9. This CDR3 is 17 amino acids long. CDR1 is SGHRS, CDR2 YFSETQ, per germline. The CDR3 nucleotides read TGCGCCAGCAGCTTGGAAGGGACAGGGACTCGACCCTACGAGCAGTACTTC. It specifies CASSLEGTGTRPYEQYF.

Here the CDR3 DNA reads TGTGCCAGCAGTTCTTCCGGGACTCTCATAACCTACGAGCAGTACTTC. This sequence encodes CASSSSGTLITYEQYF. The rearrangement links TRBV6-5 to TRBJ2-7; D possibly corresponds to TRBD2 (6 bases). Per germline, CDR1 MNHEY and CDR2 SVGAGI. The CDR3 is 16 residues long. V lost 4 bases, J lost 2 bases, and 18 bases lay in between.

The chain has TRBV6-4 and TRBJ1-4; maybe TRBD1 (6 bases). Trimming removed 2 bases at V and 1 base at J, with 20 bases between. Germline CDR1 MRHNA, CDR2 SNTAGT. CDR3 length equals 19 residues. CDR3 bases: TGTGCCAGCAGTGACCCTCACTCCGTAGGGGGGGGAACTAATGAAAAACTGTTTTTT. As protein: CASSDPHSVGGGTNEKLFF.

Comments on this clone: Within the sample, other DNA sequences also encode this same CDR3. This sequence joins TRBV19 and TRBJ1-5; 7 bases are shared with TRBD1. Germline V gives CDR1 LNHDA, CDR2 SQIVND (reference sequence). After removal of 6 bases from V and 2 bases from J, the junction contained 4 bases not matched to a gene. The CDR3 has 14 residues. The CDR3 is CASSRTGGNQPQHF. Written as DNA, the CDR3 is TGTGCCAGTAGCCGGACAGGAGGCAATCAGCCCCAGCATTTT.

The V gene is TRBV7-2, the J gene TRBJ1-1, with unresolved D. The V gene lost 1 base and the J gene lost 1 base, with 7 bases spanning the gap. CDR1 is SGHTA, CDR2 FQGNSA, per germline. CDR3 length: 14 residues. The CDR3 DNA reads TGTGCCAGCAGCTTAGAATCCGGGAACACTGAAGCTTTCTTT. Encoded protein: CASSLESGNTEAFF.

The chain employs TRBV28 and TRBJ2-7, with 8 positions matching TRBD2. This CDR3 contains 15 residues. V shed 0 bases, J shed 0 bases, and the junction held 1 base outside the gene matches. Per germline, CDR1 MDHEN and CDR2 SYDVKM. The CDR3 sequence is CASSLWGTSSYEQYF. The CDR3 DNA reads TGTGCCAGCAGTTTATGGGGGACTAGCTCCTACGAGCAGTACTTC. The variable domain in full, with the rest retrieved from reference TRBV28 and TRBJ2-7, is DVKVTQSSRYLVKRTGEKVFLECVQDMDHENMFWYRQDPGLGLRLIYFSYDVKMKEKGDIPEGYSVSREKKERFSLILESASTNQTSMYLCASSLWGTSSYEQYFGPGTRLTVT.